The 30 T cell receptor beta chains below come from one sample, sequenced in a study of blood T cell repertoires in COVID-19. TCRdb's table, derived via immunoSEQ multiplex PCR, lists solely in-frame clones and lacks some. The table includes 200,000 to 250,000 clones, approximately 88% detected once. The sequenced sample was peripheral blood. These receptors came from a man in his sixties who had recovered from COVID-19.

This rearrangement joins TRBV2 to TRBJ1-4; possibly TRBD1 for D (5 bases). CDR3 length: 11 amino acids. Trimming shortened V by 9 bases and J by 12 bases, and 14 bases separated the two germline ends. CDR1 SNHLY and CDR2 FYNNEI come from the germline V gene. CDR3 sequence: CASEDKAQLFF. The CDR3 region has the DNA TGTGCCAGTGAGGACAAAGCCCAACTGTTTTTT.

The sample holds a few counts of this clone. V and J are TRBV28 and TRBJ2-7; no clear D. The CDR3 contains 13 residues. CDR1 is MDHEN and CDR2 is SYDVKM in the germline V gene. The ends were cut back, 3 bases at V and 6 bases at J, with 12 bases in the middle. CDR3: CASSFSPTGEQYF. The CDR3 DNA reads as TGTGCCAGCAGTTTCAGTCCGACGGGCGAGCAGTACTTC.

The CDR3 loop reads CASSLGQGPNEKLFF. The CDR3 DNA reads as TGCGCCAGCAGCCTCGGACAGGGGCCTAATGAAAAACTGTTTTTT. The genes are TRBV5-1 and TRBJ1-4; the match to TRBD1 covers 9 bases. The CDR3 runs 15 residues. CDR1 and CDR2 (germline): SGHRS, YFSETQ. Losses at the gene ends were 4 bases for V and 3 bases for J; bases not matched to a gene: 4.

V and J are TRBV6-6 and TRBJ2-7; D is perhaps TRBD2 (6 bases). The CDR3 runs to 16 residues. CDR1 and CDR2 (germline): MNHNY, SVGAGI (reference sequence). The V end lost 0 bases, the J end lost 2 bases, and 14 bases lay between the germline ends. CDR3 sequence: CASSYSYGTSAYEQYF. The CDR3 DNA sequence: TGTGCCAGCAGTTACTCATACGGGACTTCAGCCTACGAGCAGTACTTC.

Here the CDR3 reads CASSLRSGTSGSPGELFF. CDR3 coding DNA: TGTGCCAGCAGCTTACGATCAGGGACTAGCGGGAGTCCCGGGGAGCTGTTTTTT. The chain joins TRBV7-2 to TRBJ2-2, with 14 nucleotides matching TRBD2. The length of the CDR3 is 18 residues. Per germline, CDR1 SGHTA and CDR2 FQGNSA. The J segment lost 6 bases and the V segment lost 2 bases, leaving 8 bases of the junction unmatched. Variable domain in full (rest from reference TRBV7-2 and TRBJ2-2): GAGVSQSPSNKVTEKGKDVELRCDPISGHTALYWYRQSLGQGLEFLIYFQGNSAPDKSGLPSDRFSAERTGGSVSTLTIQRTQQEDSAVYLCASSLRSGTSGSPGELFFGEGSRLTVL.

This chain connects TRBV5-5 to TRBJ1-6; D perhaps matches TRBD1 (5 bases). V dropped 0 bases and J dropped 0 bases, with 7 bases sitting between them. CDR1 is SGHKS and CDR2 is YYEKEE in the germline V gene (reference sequence). The CDR3 totals 16 residues. CDR3 residues: CASSLEDSSYNSPLHF. Here the CDR3 DNA reads TGTGCCAGCAGCTTGGAAGACAGCTCCTATAATTCACCCCTCCACTTT.

J is TRBJ2-1 and V is TRBV12-5, with 7 bases aligning to TRBD1. V lost 6 bases, J lost 3 bases, and 11 bases stayed unmatched. The length of the CDR3 is 16 residues. Per germline, CDR1 LGHNT and CDR2 FRNRAP. DNA for the CDR3: TGTGCTAGTGGCCGCCCAACAGGGGACGGCTACAATGAGCAGTTCTTC. Translating gives CASGRPTGDGYNEQFF.

The rearrangement joins TRBV19 to TRBJ2-7, with 10 bases lining up with TRBD2. Losses at the gene ends were 6 bases for V and 2 bases for J; bases not matched to a gene: 4. There are 14 residues in the CDR3. CDR1 is LNHDA and CDR2 is SQIVND in the germline V gene (reference sequence). In nucleotides, the CDR3 is TGTGCCAGTAGGAGGACTAGCGGAGCCTACGAGCAGTACTTC. Its translation: CASRRTSGAYEQYF.

This sequence joins TRBV19 and TRBJ2-3; the D gene is possibly TRBD2 (7 bases). Trimming removed 8 bases at V and 1 base at J, with 16 bases between. From germline, CDR1 is LNHDA and CDR2 SQIVND (reference sequence). The CDR3 totals 15 residues. The chain's CDR3 is CASSSGGGRTDTQYF. The CDR3 nucleotides are TGTGCCAGTTCCTCGGGGGGCGGGCGCACAGATACGCAGTATTTT.

The table lists this clone with a count of one. The chain recombines TRBV11-2 with TRBJ2-5; 10 bases map to TRBD1. Germline V gene data show CDR1 as SGHAT and CDR2 as FQNNGV. V was pared by 1 base and J by 5 bases, with 7 bases of the junction left unmatched. This CDR3 region has 16 residues. The CDR3: CASSLGQGALQETQYF. The DNA of the CDR3 is TGTGCCAGCAGCTTAGGACAGGGGGCGCTTCAGGAGACCCAGTACTTC.

This clone was counted a single time. V usage is TRBV2 and J usage is TRBJ2-7; the D gene is possibly TRBD1 (6 bases). V gave up 3 bases and J gave up 2 bases, with 17 bases separating them. This CDR3 has 16 residues. Per the germline V gene, CDR1 is SNHLY and CDR2 is FYNNEI. The CDR3 protein is CASSDLGKTGPYEQYF. In DNA form, the CDR3 reads TGTGCCAGCAGTGATTTGGGGAAGACAGGACCCTACGAGCAGTACTTC.

The chain carries TRBV5-1 and TRBJ2-7; 9 bases line up with TRBD2. V shed 1 base, J shed 3 bases, and the junction held 5 bases outside the gene matches. Germline loops: CDR1 SGHRS, CDR2 YFSETQ. The CDR3 is 15 amino acids. The CDR3 coding sequence is TGCGCCAGCAGCTTGATGACTAGCGGCCACTACGAGCAGTACTTC. It codes for CASSLMTSGHYEQYF.

The chain couples TRBV27 to TRBJ2-5, with D uncertain. This CDR3 is built from 14 residues. V was trimmed by 6 bases and J by 4 bases, leaving 15 bases between them. Germline V gene data show CDR1 as MNHEY and CDR2 as SMNVEV (reference sequence). Here the CDR3 reads CASRFFGSVETQYF. CDR3 DNA: TGTGCCAGCAGATTTTTCGGGTCAGTAGAGACCCAGTACTTC.

This chain links TRBV3-1 (or the pseudogene TRBV3-2) with TRBJ1-6; D is undetermined. Per germline, CDR1 LGHDT and CDR2 YNNKEL (reference sequence). Trimming took 3 bases from V and 9 from J, leaving 18 bases between them. CDR3 length: 16 amino acids. This chain's CDR3 is CASSQVGPGGGSPLHF. CDR3 DNA sequence: TGTGCCAGCAGCCAGGTTGGACCTGGAGGTGGTTCACCCCTCCACTTT.

The chain joins TRBV9 to TRBJ2-5; TRBD2 matches at 16 bases. V was pared by 0 bases and J by 5 bases, with 10 bases of the junction left unmatched. The CDR3 consists of 19 residues. Germline V gene sequence: CDR1 SGDLS, CDR2 YYNGEE. DNA for the CDR3: TGTGCCAGCAGCGTAGGGCCGGGACTAGCGGGAGGGCCCGGGGAGACCCAGTACTTC. Amino acid sequence: CASSVGPGLAGGPGETQYF.

V and J are TRBV11-3 and TRBJ2-1; weak D call: TRBD2 (5 bases). The length of the CDR3 is 16 residues. The V end lost 5 bases, the J end lost 0 bases, and 14 bases lay between the germline ends. CDR1 and CDR2 (germline): SGHNT, YENEEA. Here the CDR3 reads CASSPRLASSYNEQFF. The DNA for the CDR3 is TGTGCCAGCAGCCCCCGGCTAGCCAGCTCCTACAATGAGCAGTTCTTC.

This rearrangement joins TRBV25-1 to TRBJ2-1; 11 nucleotides match TRBD2. Germline assignment: CDR1 MGHDK and CDR2 SYGVNS. The CDR3 spans 15 residues. The junction had 5 bases not matched to a gene; V was cut back by 6 bases and J by 4 bases. CDR3 sequence (DNA): TGTGCCAGCAGGGGAGGGACTAGCGGATACAATGAGCAGTTCTTC. Translation gives CASRGGTSGYNEQFF.

This clone was found many times. The chain uses TRBV5-1 and TRBJ2-2; 14 nucleotides agree with TRBD2. CDR1 SGHRS and CDR2 YFSETQ come from the germline V gene. This CDR3 is 18 amino acids long. Germline trimming cut 0 bases from V and 5 bases from J; bases unmatched to any gene: 6. This CDR3 reads CASSLEGTSGRITGELFF. In nucleotides, the CDR3 is TGCGCCAGCAGCTTGGAAGGGACTAGCGGGAGAATAACCGGGGAGCTGTTTTTT.

This clone was detected only once. This chain joins TRBV6-5 and TRBJ1-1; TRBD1 might be the D (5 bases). CDR3 length equals 11 residues. Trimming left V 11 bases short and J 1 base short, with 8 bases between. Germline V lookup: CDR1 MNHEY, CDR2 SVGAGI. The CDR3 protein is CAAGQNTEAFF. As DNA, the CDR3 is TGTGCCGCCGGACAGAACACTGAAGCTTTCTTT.

The chain carries TRBV19 and TRBJ1-5; 10 bases match TRBD1. The CDR3 has 18 residues. Trimming cost V 3 bases and J 6 bases; bases outside gene matches: 14. CDR1 LNHDA and CDR2 SQIVND come from the germline V gene (reference sequence). The CDR3, as DNA: TGTGCCAGTAGTATCGGTCCGGACAGGGGGTATAAAGGTCAGCCCCAGCATTTT. Protein: CASSIGPDRGYKGQPQHF.

The chain uses TRBV27 and TRBJ2-4, with TRBD2 matching 13 bases. The junction had 8 bases not matched to a gene; V was cut back by 5 bases and J by 7 bases. Germline V gene lookup returns CDR1 MNHEY and CDR2 SMNVEV (reference sequence). The CDR3 loop spans 16 amino acids. The CDR3 region is CASSPRTSGRLNIQYF. The DNA of the CDR3 is TGTGCCAGCAGTCCTCGGACTAGCGGGAGACTGAACATTCAGTACTTC.

This chain uses TRBV5-6 with TRBJ1-4; possible D gene TRBD1, 5 bases. The CDR3 consists of 14 residues. The germline gives CDR1 SGHDT, CDR2 YYEEEE. Deletions cut 1 base from V and 7 bases from J, with 11 bases between. CDR3 region: CASSLWGRSEKLFF. As DNA, the CDR3 is TGTGCCAGCAGCTTGTGGGGCCGGAGTGAAAAACTGTTTTTT.

This clone was detected a few times. The rearrangement joins TRBV5-4 to TRBJ2-2; D possibly corresponds to TRBD1 (5 bases). In germline, CDR1 is SGHNT, CDR2 YYREEE (reference sequence). This CDR3 comprises 12 residues. V was trimmed by 4 bases and J by 7 bases, leaving 8 bases between them. The DNA for the CDR3 is TGTGCCAGCAGCCTACAGGTCGGGGAGCTGTTTTTT. Translation: CASSLQVGELFF.

The chain recombines TRBV14 with TRBJ1-4; tentatively, D is TRBD1 (6 bases). V dropped 2 bases and J dropped 8 bases, with 15 bases sitting between them. Germline lookup yields CDR1 SGHDN and CDR2 FVKESK. The CDR3 covers 15 residues. Written as DNA, the CDR3 is TGTGCCAGCAGCCAATCAACAGGGCAGCAGGAAAAACTGTTTTTT. Its protein product is CASSQSTGQQEKLFF.

The V and J genes are TRBV7-2 and TRBJ1-1; maybe TRBD1 (5 bases). CDR1 is SGHTA and CDR2 is FQGNSA in the germline V gene. CDR3 length: 16 residues. V lost 0 bases and J 0 bases, leaving 11 bases between the germline ends. The CDR3 coding sequence is TGTGCCAGCAGCTTAGCGGGGGGAATAGTGAACACTGAAGCTTTCTTT. Its protein is CASSLAGGIVNTEAFF.

The rearrangement joins TRBV7-8 to TRBJ1-1; D may be TRBD1 (6 bases). The CDR3 has 15 residues. Germline CDR1 reads SGHVS; CDR2 reads FQNEAQ. V was clipped by 5 bases and J by 5 bases, with 18 bases between them. The chain's CDR3 is CASSRRDNLGTEAFF. The DNA of the CDR3 is TGTGCCAGCAGCCGACGGGACAACCTGGGGACTGAAGCTTTCTTT.

V usage is TRBV5-1 and J usage is TRBJ2-5, with 7 positions matching TRBD2. Trimming took 4 bases from V and 5 from J; bases not matched to a gene: 5. Per the germline V gene, CDR1 is SGHRS and CDR2 is YFSETQ. This CDR3 region has 13 residues. Here the CDR3 reads CASSIGLGETQYF. In nucleotides, the CDR3 is TGCGCCAGCAGCATCGGACTAGGGGAGACCCAGTACTTC.

The rearrangement joins TRBV4-1 to TRBJ2-7, with D possibly matching TRBD1 (6 bases). Trimming stripped 1 base from V and 3 bases from J, with 13 bases between. The CDR3 runs to 15 residues. Germline V lookup: CDR1 MGHRA, CDR2 YSYEKL. The DNA for the CDR3 is TGCGCCAGCAGCCAAGCTACTGGGACATTCTACGAGCAGTACTTC. Amino acid sequence: CASSQATGTFYEQYF.

The CDR3 loop is CASSFTGRSGNTIYF. For the CDR3, the DNA is TGTGCCAGCAGTTTCACTGGTCGCTCTGGAAACACCATATATTTT. V is TRBV6-5 and J is TRBJ1-3; D is unclear. Per the germline V gene, CDR1 is MNHEY and CDR2 is SVGAGI. This CDR3 is 15 amino acids long. V dropped 4 bases and J dropped 0 bases, with 10 bases sitting between them.

This clone was seen once. The CDR3 here is CASRKGGGLSNQPQHF. In nucleotides, the CDR3 is TGTGCCTCTCGCAAGGGGGGGGGTCTGAGCAATCAGCCCCAGCATTTT. The chain is built from TRBV19 and TRBJ1-5, with D maybe TRBD1 (6 bases). CDR1 is LNHDA, CDR2 SQIVND, per germline (reference sequence). The CDR3 runs 16 residues. The ends were cut back, 11 bases at V and 1 base at J, with 21 bases in the middle. The variable domain in full, with the rest retrieved from reference TRBV19 and TRBJ1-5, is DGGITQSPKYLFRKEGQNVTLSCEQNLNHDAMYWYRQDPGQGLRLIYYSQIVNDFQKGDIAEGYSVSREKKESFPLTVTSAQKNPTAFYLCASRKGGGLSNQPQHFGDGTRLSIL.